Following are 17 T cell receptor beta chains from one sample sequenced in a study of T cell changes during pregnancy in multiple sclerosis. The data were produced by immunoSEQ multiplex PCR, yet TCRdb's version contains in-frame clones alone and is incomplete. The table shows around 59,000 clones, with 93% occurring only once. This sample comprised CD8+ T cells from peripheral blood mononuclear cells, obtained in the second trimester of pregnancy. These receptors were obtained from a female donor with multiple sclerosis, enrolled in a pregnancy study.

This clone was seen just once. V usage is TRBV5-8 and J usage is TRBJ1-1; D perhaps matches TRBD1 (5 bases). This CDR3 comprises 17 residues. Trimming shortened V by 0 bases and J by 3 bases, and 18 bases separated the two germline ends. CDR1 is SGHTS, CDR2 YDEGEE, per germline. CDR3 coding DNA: TGTGCCAGCAGCTTGGTAGTGGGGCCAACCAGGGACACTGAAGCTTTCTTT. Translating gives CASSLVVGPTRDTEAFF. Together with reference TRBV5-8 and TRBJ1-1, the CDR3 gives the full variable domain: EAGVTQSPTHLIKTRGQQATLRCSPISGHTSVYWYQQALGLGLQFLLWYDEGEERNRGNFPPRFSGRQFPNYSSELNVNALELEDSALYLCASSLVVGPTRDTEAFFGQGTRLTVV.

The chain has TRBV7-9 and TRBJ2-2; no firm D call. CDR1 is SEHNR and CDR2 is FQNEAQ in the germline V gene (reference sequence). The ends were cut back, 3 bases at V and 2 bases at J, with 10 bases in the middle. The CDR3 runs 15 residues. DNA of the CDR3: TGTGCCAGCAGCTTCTTCGACTCAAACACCGGGGAGCTGTTTTTT. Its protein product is CASSFFDSNTGELFF.

The CDR3 sequence is CASSSRVNTEAFF. As DNA, the CDR3 is TGTGCCAGCAGTTCCAGGGTGAACACTGAAGCTTTCTTT. The J gene is TRBJ1-1, the V gene TRBV27, with TRBD1 as a possible D gene (5 bases). The CDR3 extends over 13 amino acids. The V and J ends lost 4 bases and 0 bases respectively, with 6 bases between them. Germline V gene data show CDR1 as MNHEY and CDR2 as SMNVEV (reference sequence).

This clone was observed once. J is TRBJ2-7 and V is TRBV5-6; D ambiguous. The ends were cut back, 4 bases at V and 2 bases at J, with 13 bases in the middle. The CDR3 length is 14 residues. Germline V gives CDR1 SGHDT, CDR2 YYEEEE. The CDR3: CASSLPGPPYEQYF. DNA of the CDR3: TGTGCCAGCAGCCTCCCGGGTCCCCCCTACGAGCAGTACTTC. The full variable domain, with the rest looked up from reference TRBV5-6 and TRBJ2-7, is DAGVTQSPTHLIKTRGQQVTLRCSPKSGHDTVSWYQQALGQGPQFIFQYYEEEERQRGNFPDRFSGHQFPNYSSELNVNALLLGDSALYLCASSLPGPPYEQYFGPGTRLTVT.

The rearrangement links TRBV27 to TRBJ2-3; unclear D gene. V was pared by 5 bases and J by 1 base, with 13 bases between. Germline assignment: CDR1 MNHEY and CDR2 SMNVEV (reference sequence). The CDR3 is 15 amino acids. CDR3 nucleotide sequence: TGTGCCAGCAGTCCGAACTCACCACGCACAGATACGCAGTATTTT. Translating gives CASSPNSPRTDTQYF.

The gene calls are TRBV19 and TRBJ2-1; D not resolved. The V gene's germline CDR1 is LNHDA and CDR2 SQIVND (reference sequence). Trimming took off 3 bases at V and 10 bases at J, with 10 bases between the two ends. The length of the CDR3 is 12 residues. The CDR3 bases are TGTGCCAGTAGTATCTCCAGGCTCGAGCAGTTCTTC. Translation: CASSISRLEQFF.

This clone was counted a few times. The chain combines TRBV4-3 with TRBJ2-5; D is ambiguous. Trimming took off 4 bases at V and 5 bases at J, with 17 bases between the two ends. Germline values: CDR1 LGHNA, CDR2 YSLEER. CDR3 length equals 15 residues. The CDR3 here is CASSPRVAPVETQYF. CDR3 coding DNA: TGCGCCAGCAGCCCCCGGGTAGCCCCCGTGGAGACCCAGTACTTC.

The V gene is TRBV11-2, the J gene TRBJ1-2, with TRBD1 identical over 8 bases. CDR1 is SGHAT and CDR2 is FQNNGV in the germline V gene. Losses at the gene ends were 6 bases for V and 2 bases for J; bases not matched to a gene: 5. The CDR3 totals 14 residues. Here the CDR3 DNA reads TGTGCCAGCAGTTGGAGACAGGGGAACTATGGCTACACCTTC. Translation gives CASSWRQGNYGYTF. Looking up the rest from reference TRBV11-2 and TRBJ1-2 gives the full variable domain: EAGVAQSPRYKIIEKRQSVAFWCNPISGHATLYWYQQILGQGPKLLIQFQNNGVVDDSQLPKDRFSAERLKGVDSTLKIQPAKLEDSAVYLCASSWRQGNYGYTFGSGTRLTVV.

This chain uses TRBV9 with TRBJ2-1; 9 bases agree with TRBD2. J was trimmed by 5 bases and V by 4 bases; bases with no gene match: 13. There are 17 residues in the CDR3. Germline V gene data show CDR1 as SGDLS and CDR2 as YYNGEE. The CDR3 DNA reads TGTGCCAGCAGCCTCCGACTAGCGGCACGCATGAACAATGAGCAGTTCTTC. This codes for CASSLRLAARMNNEQFF.

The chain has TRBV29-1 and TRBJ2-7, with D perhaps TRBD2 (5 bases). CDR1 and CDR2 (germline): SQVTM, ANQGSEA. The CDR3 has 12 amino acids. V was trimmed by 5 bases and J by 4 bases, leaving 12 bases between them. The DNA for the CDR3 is TGCAGCGTTCACCTCCGGGGATACGAGCAGTACTTC. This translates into CSVHLRGYEQYF.

CDR3 residues: CASSPPAGGNTEAFF. As DNA, the CDR3 is TGTGCCAGCAGTCCACCGGCGGGAGGGAACACTGAAGCTTTCTTT. This sequence joins TRBV7-9 and TRBJ1-1; D is undetermined. There are 15 residues in the CDR3. Germline CDR1 and CDR2: SEHNR and FQNEAQ (reference sequence). V shed 6 bases and J shed 1 base, with 15 bases lying between them.

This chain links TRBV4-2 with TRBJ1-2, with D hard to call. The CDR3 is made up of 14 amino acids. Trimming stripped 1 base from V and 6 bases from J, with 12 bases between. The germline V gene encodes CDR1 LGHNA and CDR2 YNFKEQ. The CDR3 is CASSQGVLGDGYTF. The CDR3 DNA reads TGTGCCAGCAGCCAAGGGGTTCTCGGGGATGGCTACACCTTC.

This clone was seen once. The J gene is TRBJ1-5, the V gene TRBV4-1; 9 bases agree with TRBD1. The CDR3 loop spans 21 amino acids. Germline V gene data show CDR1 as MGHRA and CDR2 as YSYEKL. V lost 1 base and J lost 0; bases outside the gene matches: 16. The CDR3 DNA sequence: TGCGCCAGCAGCCAAGGCGGTCCGGGACAGGGAATCCTCTATAGCAATCAGCCCCAGCATTTT. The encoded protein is CASSQGGPGQGILYSNQPQHF.

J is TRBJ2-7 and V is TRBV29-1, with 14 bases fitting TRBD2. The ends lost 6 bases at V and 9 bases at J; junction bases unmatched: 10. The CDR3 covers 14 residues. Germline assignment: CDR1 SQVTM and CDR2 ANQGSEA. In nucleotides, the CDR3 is TGCAGCGTCTCACCGGGACTAGCGGGGGTCGGGCAGTACTTC. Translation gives CSVSPGLAGVGQYF.

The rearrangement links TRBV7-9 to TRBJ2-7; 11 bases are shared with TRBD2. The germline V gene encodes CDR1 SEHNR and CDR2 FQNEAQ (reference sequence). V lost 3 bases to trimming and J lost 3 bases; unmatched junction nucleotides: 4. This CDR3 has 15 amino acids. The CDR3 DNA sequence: TGTGCCAGCAGCTTGGCTAGCGGGGGGTACTACGAGCAGTACTTC. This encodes CASSLASGGYYEQYF.

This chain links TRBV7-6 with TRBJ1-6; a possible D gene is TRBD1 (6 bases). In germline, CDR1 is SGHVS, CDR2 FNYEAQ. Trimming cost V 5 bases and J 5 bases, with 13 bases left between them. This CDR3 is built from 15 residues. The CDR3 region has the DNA TGTGCCAGCAGCCGCCGGACAGACGATAATTCACCCCTCCACTTT. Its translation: CASSRRTDDNSPLHF.

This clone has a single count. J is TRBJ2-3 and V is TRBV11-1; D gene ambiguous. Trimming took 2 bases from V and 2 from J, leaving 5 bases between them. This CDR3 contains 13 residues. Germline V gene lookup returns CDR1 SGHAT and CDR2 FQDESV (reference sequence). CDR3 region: CASSLTITDTQYF. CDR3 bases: TGTGCCAGCAGCTTAACTATCACAGATACGCAGTATTTT.